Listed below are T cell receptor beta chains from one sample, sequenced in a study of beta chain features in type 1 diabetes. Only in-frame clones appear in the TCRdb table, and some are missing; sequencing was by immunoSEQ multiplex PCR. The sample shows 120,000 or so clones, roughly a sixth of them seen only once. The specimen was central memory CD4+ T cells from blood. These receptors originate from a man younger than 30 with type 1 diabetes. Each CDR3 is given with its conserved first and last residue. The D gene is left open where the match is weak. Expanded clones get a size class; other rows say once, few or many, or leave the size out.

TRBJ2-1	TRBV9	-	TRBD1	TGTGCCAGCAGCGTAGTGGGGACAGGGAATGAGCAGTTCTTC	CASSVVGTGNEQFF
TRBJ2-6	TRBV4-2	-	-	TGTGCCAGCAGCCAATCCAAAGTTGCCAACGTCCTGACTTTC	CASSQSKVANVLTF
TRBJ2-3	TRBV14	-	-	TGTGCCAGCAGCCAAGGCCGAGCGATCCTGAACACAGATACGCAGTATTTT	CASSQGRAILNTDTQYF
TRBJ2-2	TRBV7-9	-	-	TGTGCCAGCAGCTTAAGGCAGGGCGGCACCGGGGAGCTGTTTTTT	CASSLRQGGTGELFF
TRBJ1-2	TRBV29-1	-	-	TGCAGCGTACTCCTTGACGGTTTCAACTATGGCTACACCTTC	CSVLLDGFNYGYTF
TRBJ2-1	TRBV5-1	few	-	TGCGCCAGCAGGGTGGTCTCCGGGGCGCCCAGCTACAATGAGCAGTTCTTC	CASRVVSGAPSYNEQFF
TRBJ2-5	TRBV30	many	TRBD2	TGTGCCTGGAGCAATGGGAGGGCCGGGGAGACCCAGTACTTC	CAWSNGRAGETQYF
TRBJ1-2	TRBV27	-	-	TGTGCCAGCAGTCCACAAGTCGGAACCTATGGCTACACCTTC	CASSPQVGTYGYTF
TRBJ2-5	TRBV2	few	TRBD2	TGTGCCAGCACCATAGGGCCTAGCGGGGAGTCCTCGCAGTACTTC	CASTIGPSGESSQYF
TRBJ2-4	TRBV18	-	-	TGTGCCAGCTCACCAGGGGACGGGAACATTCAGTACTTC	CASSPGDGNIQYF
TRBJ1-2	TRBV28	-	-	TGTGCCAGCACAGGACCCTCTCGAAACTATGGCTACACCTTC	CASTGPSRNYGYTF
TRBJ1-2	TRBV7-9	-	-	TGTGCCAGCAGCTTAGAGGAGAGGGGCTACACCTTC	CASSLEERGYTF
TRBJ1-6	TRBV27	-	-	TGTGCCAGCAGTCTGCGGGACAAGGGTAATTCACCCCTCCACTTT	CASSLRDKGNSPLHF
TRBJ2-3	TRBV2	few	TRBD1	TGTGCCAGCATTCCCTTGGACAGGGTGCCAGATACGCAGTATTTT	CASIPLDRVPDTQYF
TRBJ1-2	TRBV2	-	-	TGTGCCAGCAGCGAAACGGGGGGAACTTTCTATGGCTACACCTTC	CASSETGGTFYGYTF
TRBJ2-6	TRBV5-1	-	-	TGCGCCAGCAGCCTCTCTGGGGCCAACGTCCTGACTTTC	CASSLSGANVLTF
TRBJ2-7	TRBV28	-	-	TGTGCCAGCAGTTCGGGGGAGCAGTACTTC	CASSSGEQYF
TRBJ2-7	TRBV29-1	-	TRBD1	TGCAGCGTTGATGGGACAGGGGACGAGCAGTACTTC	CSVDGTGDEQYF
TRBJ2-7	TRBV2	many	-	TGTGCCAGCAGTGATAGGGCGCGAGCGGTACACGAGCAGTACTTC	CASSDRARAVHEQYF
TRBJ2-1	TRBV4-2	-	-	TGTGCCAGCAGCCAAGGGGACGGGGAGACTTCCTACAATGAGCAGTTCTTC	CASSQGDGETSYNEQFF
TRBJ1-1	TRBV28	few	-	TGTGCCAGCAGTCCCTCGGGGGCCAACACTGAAGCTTTCTTT	CASSPSGANTEAFF
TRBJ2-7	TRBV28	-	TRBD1	TGTGCCAGCAGCCAGATCGGGACAGGGAAAACCTACGAGCAGTACTTC	CASSQIGTGKTYEQYF
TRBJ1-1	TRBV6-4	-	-	TGTGCCAGCAGTGACTCGAGCCGGGGCACTGAAGCTTTCTTT	CASSDSSRGTEAFF
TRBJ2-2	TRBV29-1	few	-	TGCAGCGCAGGGACACCGAACACCGGGGAGCTGTTTTTT	CSAGTPNTGELFF
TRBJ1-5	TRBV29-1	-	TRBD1	TGCAGCGTTGGGGAGGGACAGTACAATCAGCCCCAGCATTTT	CSVGEGQYNQPQHF
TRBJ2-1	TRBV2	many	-	TGTGCCAGCAGTGTATACAATGAGCAGTTCTTC	CASSVYNEQFF
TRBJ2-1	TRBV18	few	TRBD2	TGTGCCAGCTCACCTGGACTAGCGGGCCCAACCTACAATGAGCAGTTCTTC	CASSPGLAGPTYNEQFF
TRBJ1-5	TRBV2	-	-	TGTGCCAGCAGTGAAAGGAGAGGGGGAAGCAATCAGCCCCAGCATTTT	CASSERRGGSNQPQHF
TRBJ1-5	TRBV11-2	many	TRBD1	TGTGCCAGCAGCTCGCGACAGGGACATCAGCCCCAGCATTTT	CASSSRQGHQPQHF
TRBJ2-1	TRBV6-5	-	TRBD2	TGTGCCAGCAGTTATACAGGACTAGCGGGAGCCAATGAGCAGTTCTTC	CASSYTGLAGANEQFF
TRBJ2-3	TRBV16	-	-	TGTGCCAGCAGCCAATTATGGGGCACAGATACGCAGTATTTT	CASSQLWGTDTQYF
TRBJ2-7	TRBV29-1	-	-	TGCAGCGTGATCCAAACCTCAGGGGCCTACGAGCAGTACTTC	CSVIQTSGAYEQYF